What follows are 25 T cell receptor beta chains derived from one specimen sequenced in a study of spatial heterogeneity in lung cancer. The time point here: sample taken at primary tumor resection. TCRdb re-called the 5' RACE reads through MiXCR, storing one row per CDR3 protein. The sample includes some 9,800 distinct CDR3 sequences, just under 6.5% of them seen just once. These receptors have no identified antigens. Study outcomes and limitations: The number of expanded tumor alpha and beta chains correlated with mutation number.

The sample in question was lung tumor tissue, obtained at surgery. The receptors here all came from a male donor with early-stage non-small cell lung cancer.

In this sample, this clonotype turned up many times. J is TRBJ2-3 and V is TRBV4-1; D uncertain. Trimming stripped 0 bases from V and 2 bases from J, with 12 bases between. Germline CDR1 and CDR2: MGHRA and YSYEKL. The CDR3 covers 16 residues. The CDR3: CASSQDRYRATDTQYF. The CDR3 DNA reads as TGCGCCAGCAGCCAAGACCGGTATCGTGCCACAGATACGCAGTATTTT.

In the case of this clonotype: With a much larger clone just one base away, this may be a read error. The chain combines TRBV7-6 with TRBJ2-2, with TRBD1 matching 10 bases. The germline V gene encodes CDR1 SGHVS and CDR2 FNYEAQ. The CDR3 length is 16 residues. CDR3 DNA sequence: TGTGCCGGCAGCCCGAGACAGGGGGCAAACACCGGGGAGCTGTTTTTT. It is translated as CAGSPRQGANTGELFF. The entire variable domain, with the rest obtained from reference TRBV7-6 and TRBJ2-2, is as follows: GAGVSQSPRYKVTKRGQDVALRCDPISGHVSLYWYRQALGQGPEFLTYFNYEAQQDKSGLPNDRFSAERPEGSISTLTIQRTEQRDSAMYRCAGSPRQGANTGELFFGEGSRLTVL.

The sample holds many counts of this clonotype. The V call is TRBV2, the J call TRBJ1-2; D possibly corresponds to TRBD1 (5 bases). V lost 5 bases, J lost 5 bases, and 21 bases lay in between. The germline CDR1 and CDR2 sequences are SNHLY and FYNNEI. This CDR3 is 16 amino acids long. The CDR3 loop reads CASSYGGELQFYGYTF. In DNA form, the CDR3 reads TGTGCCAGCAGTTACGGGGGGGAGCTACAATTTTATGGCTACACCTTC.

This clonotype was recorded at least ten times. The gene calls are TRBV19 and TRBJ2-2; 8 bases align to TRBD1. The CDR3 has 14 amino acids. Germline V gene sequence: CDR1 LNHDA, CDR2 SQIVND (reference sequence). V shed 9 bases, J shed 0 bases, and the junction held 3 bases outside the gene matches. This chain's CDR3 is CASQDRANTGELFF. CDR3 sequence (DNA): TGTGCCAGCCAGGACAGGGCGAACACCGGGGAGCTGTTTTTT.

This clonotype was recorded at least ten times. The rearrangement joins TRBV6-5 to TRBJ2-7; D unclear. This CDR3 is 15 amino acids long. Trimming took 6 bases from V and 1 from J, leaving 16 bases between them. The germline gives CDR1 MNHEY, CDR2 SVGAGI. Here the CDR3 DNA reads TGTGCCAGCAGAAGATTTAAGGAATCGTCCTACGAGCAGTACTTC. It is translated as CASRRFKESSYEQYF.

This clonotype was seen a handful of times. The chain has TRBV24-1 and TRBJ1-4, with D hard to call. The CDR3 spans 16 residues. The germline gives CDR1 KGHDR, CDR2 SFDVKD. The V end was cut by 7 bases, the J end by 2 bases, with 16 bases between. Here the CDR3 DNA reads TGTGCCACCAGGCCATCTGGGGTGAGGACTAATGAAAAACTGTTTTTT. Translation: CATRPSGVRTNEKLFF.

The table lists this clonotype with many counts. The chain recombines TRBV28 with TRBJ1-2; D remains unclear. V lost 3 bases, J lost 0 bases, and 11 bases lay in between. Germline loops: CDR1 MDHEN, CDR2 SYDVKM. This CDR3 is 15 amino acids long. For the CDR3, the DNA is TGTGCCAGCAGTTTCCTCTGGCAGTCTAACTATGGCTACACCTTC. Amino acids: CASSFLWQSNYGYTF.

Relative to its sample, this clonotype is medium-sized. The chain employs TRBV7-9 and TRBJ2-7; D call uncertain. CDR1 is SEHNR, CDR2 FQNEAQ, per germline (reference sequence). There are 14 residues in the CDR3. V was trimmed by 3 bases and J by 0 bases, leaving 9 bases between them. CDR3 in DNA: TGTGCCAGCAGCTTTTTCGGACGCTCCTACGAGCAGTACTTC. Its protein product is CASSFFGRSYEQYF.

V usage is TRBV5-1 and J usage is TRBJ2-2; TRBD2 is a possible D gene (6 bases). V was shortened by 4 bases and J by 7 bases, with 14 bases between the two germline ends. Per germline, CDR1 SGHRS and CDR2 YFSETQ. The CDR3 spans 14 residues. In DNA form, the CDR3 reads TGCGCCAGCAGCGCGGGAAGGCCGGGCGGGGAGCTGTTTTTT. Translating gives CASSAGRPGGELFF.

The sample holds many counts of this clonotype. The rearrangement joins TRBV15 to TRBJ2-5, with 7 bases matching TRBD1. This CDR3 is built from 14 residues. V lost 1 base, J lost 5 bases, and 4 bases stayed unmatched. CDR1 is LNHNV, CDR2 YYDKDF, per germline (reference sequence). CDR3 sequence (DNA): TGTGCCACCAGCAGAGGACAGGGAAGGGAGACCCAGTACTTC. This encodes CATSRGQGRETQYF.

By sample fraction, this clonotype is medium-sized. This chain uses TRBV19 with TRBJ2-1, with 8 nucleotides matching TRBD1. This CDR3 has 14 residues. Germline-derived CDR1 and CDR2 are LNHDA and SQIVND (reference sequence). Germline trimming cut 2 bases from V and 7 bases from J; bases unmatched to any gene: 4. Here the CDR3 reads CASSISTGGNEQFF. DNA of the CDR3: TGTGCCAGTAGTATATCCACAGGGGGAAATGAGCAGTTCTTC.

This clonotype was recorded many times. The rearrangement links TRBV4-1 to TRBJ1-2; D is possibly TRBD1 (5 bases). The V gene lost 0 bases and the J gene lost 8 bases, with 10 bases spanning the gap. This CDR3 has 13 amino acids. Germline CDR1 and CDR2: MGHRA and YSYEKL. CDR3 DNA: TGCGCCAGCAGCCAAGAAAGGGGAGACGGCTACACCTTC. Translated: CASSQERGDGYTF.

By frequency in the sample, this clonotype is medium-sized. The chain recombines TRBV20-1 with TRBJ1-3; tentatively, D is TRBD1 (6 bases). The CDR3 runs 15 residues. Germline-derived CDR1 and CDR2 are DFQATT and SNEGSKA (reference sequence). The germline V and J ends were trimmed by 1 base and 7 bases, with 17 bases remaining between them. CDR3 amino acids: CSARVPGQSRNTIYF. CDR3 DNA: TGCAGTGCTAGAGTTCCCGGACAGTCGAGGAACACCATATATTTT.

This clonotype was detected many times. The chain links TRBV12-5 to TRBJ2-1; D call uncertain. This CDR3 is 11 amino acids long. Trimming cost V 7 bases and J 3 bases, with 4 bases left between them. Germline V lookup: CDR1 LGHNT, CDR2 FRNRAP. The CDR3 bases are TGTGCTAGTGTCCTCTACAATGAGCAGTTCTTC. Its protein is CASVLYNEQFF. Full variable domain (missing parts from reference TRBV12-5 and TRBJ2-1): DARVTQTPRHKVTEMGQEVTMRCQPILGHNTVFWYRQTMMQGLELLAYFRNRAPLDDSGMPKDRFSAEMPDATLATLKIQPSEPRDSAVYFCASVLYNEQFFGPGTRLTVL.

This clonotype is classed as medium-sized. V usage is TRBV3-1 and J usage is TRBJ1-1, with D possibly being TRBD1 (5 bases). CDR1 is LGHDT, CDR2 YNNKEL, per germline (reference sequence). The V end was cut by 2 bases, the J end by 5 bases, with 12 bases between. This CDR3 comprises 14 residues. The CDR3 here is CASSQKAGQTEAFF. CDR3 DNA sequence: TGTGCCAGCAGCCAAAAGGCAGGGCAAACTGAAGCTTTCTTT.

By share, this clonotype counts as medium-sized. The CDR3 sequence: CASSPTKGTGELFF. The CDR3 nucleotides read TGTGCCAGCAGCCCGACCAAGGGGACCGGGGAGCTGTTTTTT. The chain links TRBV6-6 to TRBJ2-2; a possible D gene is TRBD1 (5 bases). Trimming shortened V by 6 bases and J by 5 bases, and 13 bases separated the two germline ends. The CDR3 runs 14 residues. Germline V gives CDR1 MNHNY, CDR2 SVGAGI (reference sequence).

The sample holds a few counts of this clonotype. V gene TRBV28 combines with J gene TRBJ2-1, with D possibly TRBD2 on 5 matching bases. V was pared by 8 bases and J by 5 bases, with 10 bases between. This CDR3 is 12 amino acids long. Germline values: CDR1 MDHEN, CDR2 SYDVKM. CDR3: CASRLTNNEQFF. The CDR3 nucleotides are TGTGCCAGCCGACTAACCAACAATGAGCAGTTCTTC.

This clonotype was seen ten or more times. In DNA, the CDR3 is TGCGCCAGCAGCTTGCGTTCCCGAGAAAGGAACACTGAAGCTTTCTTT. It translates to CASSLRSRERNTEAFF. This chain connects TRBV5-1 to TRBJ1-1, with D unresolved. With 1 base removed from V and 1 base from J, the gap between germline ends came to 14 bases. Germline CDR1 SGHRS, CDR2 YFSETQ. There are 16 residues in the CDR3.

The rearrangement joins TRBV7-9 to TRBJ1-5; D unresolved. Germline V lookup: CDR1 SEHNR, CDR2 FQNEAQ (reference sequence). The V end was cut by 1 base, the J end by 5 bases, with 3 bases between. CDR3 size: 12 residues. The CDR3 spells CASSLGDQPQHF. The CDR3 bases are TGTGCCAGCAGCTTAGGGGATCAGCCCCAGCATTTT.

Judged by abundance, this clonotype is medium-sized. The rearrangement links TRBV2 to TRBJ2-5, with 7 bases fitting TRBD1. The CDR3 runs 13 residues. Germline V gene lookup returns CDR1 SNHLY and CDR2 FYNNEI. V was clipped by 5 bases and J by 5 bases; unmatched bases: 5. DNA for the CDR3: TGTGCCAGCAGTCCCGACAGGGTTGAGACCCAGTACTTC. Protein product: CASSPDRVETQYF.

This clonotype was seen ten or more times. The chain is built from TRBV18 and TRBJ2-7; no definite D call. This CDR3 is built from 13 residues. The V end was cut by 2 bases, the J end by 2 bases, with 7 bases between. Germline V gene sequence: CDR1 KGHSH, CDR2 LQKENI. The CDR3 DNA follows: TGTGCCAGCTCACCAGGGCTTACCTACGAGCAGTACGTC. It specifies CASSPGLTYEQYV.

This clonotype was seen at least ten times. CDR3 sequence: CASGSRVNEQFF. The DNA for the CDR3 is TGTGCTAGTGGCAGCAGGGTAAATGAGCAGTTCTTC. This chain joins TRBV12-5 and TRBJ2-1; possibly TRBD1 for D (5 bases). The CDR3 is made up of 12 amino acids. V lost 6 bases, J lost 7 bases, and 10 bases lay in between. CDR1 LGHNT and CDR2 FRNRAP come from the germline V gene.

This clonotype was seen at least ten times. The gene calls are TRBV2 and TRBJ2-3, with 13 bases fitting TRBD2. The CDR3 sequence is 14 residues long. Germline CDR1 reads SNHLY; CDR2 reads FYNNEI. The trim removed 7 bases at V and 4 bases at J, leaving 2 bases unmatched. CDR3 bases: TGTGCCAGCAAGACTAGCGGGAGGTCAGATACGCAGTATTTT. Encoded protein: CASKTSGRSDTQYF.

This clonotype occurred many times. This chain connects TRBV3-1 to TRBJ1-3; D not certain. The CDR3 consists of 12 residues. Germline V lookup: CDR1 LGHDT, CDR2 YNNKEL (reference sequence). V shed 5 bases and J shed 11 bases, with 13 bases lying between them. CDR3 sequence reads: CASSYPGGPIYF. CDR3 nucleotides: TGTGCCAGCAGCTATCCCGGCGGCCCCATATATTTT.

This clonotype has more than one count but fewer than ten. The chain links TRBV14 to TRBJ2-1; 9 bases agree with TRBD2. The CDR3 is 14 amino acids. Germline V lookup: CDR1 SGHDN, CDR2 FVKESK. The junction had 8 bases not matched to a gene; V was cut back by 1 base and J by 13 bases. The CDR3: CASSQGLAGVRQFF. For the CDR3, the DNA is TGTGCCAGCAGCCAAGGATTAGCGGGAGTGCGTCAGTTCTTC. Full variable domain (outside the CDR3, taken from reference TRBV14 and TRBJ2-1): EAGVTQFPSHSVIEKGQTVTLRCDPISGHDNLYWYRRVMGKEIKFLLHFVKESKQDESGMPNNRFLAERTGGTYSTLKVQPAELEDSGVYFCASSQGLAGVRQFFGPGTRLTVL.